This TCR beta chain was found in a study of a mutant IDH1 vaccine in newly diagnosed glioma. Time point described: week 35, safety follow-up. It was 300 ug of mutant IDH1 20-mer peptide that made up each vaccine dose, given with topical imiquimod. Produced via immunoSEQ multiplex PCR; TCRdb's table is partial and in-frame only. The sample has over 45,000 clones; 76% are singletons. CDR1 and CDR2 (germline): MNHNY, SVGAGI (reference sequence). The CDR3 spans 14 residues. Deletions cut 9 bases from V and 0 bases from J, with 9 bases between. In the case of this clone: The antigen is not known.

The material was PBMCs, obtained from a glioma patient whose treatment included an IDH1 peptide vaccine. The gene calls are TRBV6-6 and TRBJ2-6, with D unresolved. This sequence was found in a man in his forties or fifties with glioma. Here the CDR3 DNA reads TGTGCCAGTTCGACGACCTCTGGGGCCAACGTCCTGACTTTC. This gives the protein CASSTTSGANVLTF.